A single sample is the source of the 26 T cell receptor beta chains below, sequenced in a study of blood T cell repertoires in COVID-19 (dated by TCRdb to 2018 to 2020). The library relied on the immunoSEQ multiplex PCR assay. TCRdb holds this immuneACCESS table with in-frame rearrangements only. Some clones are missing; in checked studies, unresolved V genes explain under half, and the rest has no known cause. The sample profile shows about 170,000 clones; under 85% of them were found once. In total, the top ten clones hold over 9.5% of the sample. The sample taken for sequencing was PBMCs or T cells enriched from blood (not recorded which). The receptors come from a man aged 50 to 60 who had recovered from COVID-19.

This clone came up once. The V and J genes are TRBV2 and TRBJ2-1, with 9 bases aligning to TRBD1. The CDR3 contains 14 residues. Trimming at V came to 6 bases and at J to 2 bases, leaving 2 bases not matched to a gene. The V gene's germline CDR1 is SNHLY and CDR2 FYNNEI. CDR3: CASRQGAAYNEQFF. Here the CDR3 DNA reads TGTGCCAGCAGACAGGGGGCGGCCTACAATGAGCAGTTCTTC.

This clone has only a few counts. The chain recombines TRBV7-9 with TRBJ1-2; 10 nucleotides agree with TRBD1. Germline CDR1 is SEHNR and CDR2 is FQNEAQ (reference sequence). V shed 0 bases, J shed 6 bases, and the junction held 4 bases outside the gene matches. The CDR3 has 15 amino acids. CDR3 nucleotide sequence: TGTGCCAGCAGCTTAGCCACCGGGACAGGGGATGGCTACACCTTC. Its protein product is CASSLATGTGDGYTF. Using reference TRBV7-9 and TRBJ1-2 for the parts outside the CDR3, the full variable domain is DTGVSQNPRHKITKRGQNVTFRCDPISEHNRLYWYRQTLGQGPEFLTYFQNEAQLEKSRLLSDRFSAERPKGSFSTLEIQRTEQGDSAMYLCASSLATGTGDGYTFGSGTRLTVV.

The CDR3 here is CASSSVGTGEPYEQYF. The CDR3 bases are TGTGCCAGCAGCTCCGTGGGGACTGGGGAACCCTACGAGCAGTACTTC. The rearrangement links TRBV5-6 to TRBJ2-7; a possible D gene is TRBD2 (6 bases). Germline V gene data show CDR1 as SGHDT and CDR2 as YYEEEE. The V gene lost 3 bases and the J gene lost 2 bases, with 18 bases spanning the gap. The CDR3 is 16 amino acids.

The chain couples TRBV27 to TRBJ1-2; D is unclear. V lost 5 bases and J lost 0, with 10 bases in between. The length of the CDR3 is 14 residues. Germline V gene sequence: CDR1 MNHEY, CDR2 SMNVEV (reference sequence). The CDR3 sequence is CASSLAKTNYGYTF. CDR3 bases: TGTGCCAGCAGTCTGGCCAAAACTAACTATGGCTACACCTTC.

The chain combines TRBV2 with TRBJ1-6; D is uncertain. V lost 2 bases and J lost 6, with 5 bases in between. Germline CDR1 and CDR2: SNHLY and FYNNEI. The CDR3 runs to 13 residues. The CDR3 nucleotides are TGTGCCAGCAGTGAACCCGGTAATTCACCCCTCCACTTT. This translates into CASSEPGNSPLHF.

This sequence joins TRBV19 and TRBJ1-2; D gene unclear. The V and J ends lost 8 bases and 2 bases respectively, with 15 bases between them. Per the germline V gene, CDR1 is LNHDA and CDR2 is SQIVND (reference sequence). The CDR3 consists of 14 residues. CDR3 nucleotide sequence: TGTGCCAGTCATCCAGCGGGGTCGAACTATGGCTACACCTTC. Translating it yields CASHPAGSNYGYTF.

V is TRBV7-8 and J is TRBJ1-4; D uncertain. The germline gives CDR1 SGHVS, CDR2 FQNEAQ. The CDR3 covers 15 residues. The V end was cut by 0 bases, the J end by 0 bases, with 5 bases between. The DNA of the CDR3 is TGTGCCAGCAGCTTAGCGCCGGCAACTAATGAAAAACTGTTTTTT. Its translation: CASSLAPATNEKLFF.

This clone was seen a handful of times. The rearrangement joins TRBV10-1 to TRBJ2-6, with a possible D match to TRBD1 (5 bases). CDR1 is WNHNN, CDR2 SYGVQD, per germline (reference sequence). Trimming took off 4 bases at V and 1 base at J, with 5 bases between the two ends. The CDR3 sequence is 14 residues long. For the CDR3, the DNA is TGCGCCAGCAGTGCAGGGTCTGGGGCCAACGTCCTGACTTTC. It encodes CASSAGSGANVLTF.

This chain links TRBV11-3 with TRBJ2-3; a possible D gene is TRBD2 (5 bases). The CDR3 contains 14 residues. In germline, CDR1 is SGHNT, CDR2 YENEEA. V was clipped by 3 bases and J by 1 base, with 8 bases between them. CDR3 DNA sequence: TGTGCCAGCAGCTTCTCGCGGGGCACAGATACGCAGTATTTT. Protein product: CASSFSRGTDTQYF.

The V call is TRBV2, the J call TRBJ2-7; 11 nucleotides align to TRBD1. In germline, CDR1 is SNHLY, CDR2 FYNNEI. The CDR3 sequence is 16 residues long. V shed 4 bases, J shed 3 bases, and the junction held 8 bases outside the gene matches. The DNA of the CDR3 is TGTGCCAGCAGTGGGGACCGGGACAGGGGGGACTACGAGCAGTACTTC. Translated: CASSGDRDRGDYEQYF.

The J gene is TRBJ1-1, the V gene TRBV5-1; perhaps TRBD1 as D (6 bases). CDR3 length: 14 amino acids. CDR1 is SGHRS and CDR2 is YFSETQ in the germline V gene. V was shortened by 0 bases and J by 1 base, with 7 bases between the two germline ends. The CDR3 DNA is TGCGCCAGCAGCTTGGGACAGGCGAACACTGAAGCTTTCTTT. This gives the protein CASSLGQANTEAFF.

This chain uses TRBV9 with TRBJ2-7; 9 bases are shared with TRBD1. V shed 3 bases and J 4 bases; nucleotides not matched to a gene: 8. The length of the CDR3 is 15 residues. Germline values: CDR1 SGDLS, CDR2 YYNGEE. The CDR3 region has the DNA TGTGCCAGCAGCGCCGGGACAGGGATCGGATACGAGCAGTACTTC. Amino acids: CASSAGTGIGYEQYF.

V usage is TRBV7-9 and J usage is TRBJ1-6; D possibly corresponds to TRBD1 (6 bases). Deletions cut 6 bases from V and 10 bases from J, with 16 bases between. The CDR3 runs to 14 residues. The germline V gene has CDR1 SEHNR and CDR2 FQNEAQ (reference sequence). Here the CDR3 DNA reads TGTGCCAGCAGGGCCGGGACACAGATCTCACCCCTCCACTTT. Its protein product is CASRAGTQISPLHF. The variable domain in full, with the rest retrieved from reference TRBV7-9 and TRBJ1-6, is DTGVSQNPRHKITKRGQNVTFRCDPISEHNRLYWYRQTLGQGPEFLTYFQNEAQLEKSRLLSDRFSAERPKGSFSTLEIQRTEQGDSAMYLCASRAGTQISPLHFGNGTRLTVT.

The chain couples TRBV2 to TRBJ2-5; D is unresolved. Germline CDR1 and CDR2: SNHLY and FYNNEI. This CDR3 comprises 12 residues. Trimming removed 6 bases at V and 9 bases at J, with 14 bases between. In nucleotides, the CDR3 is TGTGCCAGCAGCGAGGAACCAAAGTCCCAGTACTTC. Its translation is CASSEEPKSQYF.

The chain carries TRBV11-2 and TRBJ2-5; D gene uncertain. This CDR3 has 15 amino acids. Trimming shortened V by 5 bases and J by 3 bases, and 16 bases separated the two germline ends. The germline V gene encodes CDR1 SGHAT and CDR2 FQNNGV. This CDR3 is CASSPLGLNKETQYF. The CDR3 DNA follows: TGTGCCAGCAGCCCCCTTGGGCTAAATAAAGAGACCCAGTACTTC.

This clone has just a few counts. The V and J genes are TRBV5-1 and TRBJ2-3, with D maybe TRBD2 (5 bases). CDR3 size: 15 residues. Trimming left V 2 bases short and J 0 bases short, with 10 bases between. CDR1 is SGHRS and CDR2 is YFSETQ in the germline V gene. The DNA for the CDR3 is TGCGCCAGCAGCTTCGGGTCGGGGAGCACAGATACGCAGTATTTT. Translated, it gives CASSFGSGSTDTQYF.

In regard to this clone: At the DNA level, this CDR3 is encoded by other sequences in the same sample as well. The rearrangement uses TRBV18 and TRBJ1-2; D possibly corresponds to TRBD1 (6 bases). V shed 3 bases and J shed 1 base, with 6 bases lying between them. This CDR3 region has 13 residues. Germline V lookup: CDR1 KGHSH, CDR2 LQKENI. CDR3 nucleotide sequence: TGTGCCAGCTCACCGGACAGTAACTATGGCTACACCTTC. It encodes CASSPDSNYGYTF.

The chain has TRBV9 and TRBJ2-1; 7 nucleotides match TRBD2. Germline V gene data show CDR1 as SGDLS and CDR2 as YYNGEE. CDR3 length: 13 amino acids. V was pared by 2 bases and J by 6 bases, with 2 bases of the junction left unmatched. CDR3 amino acids: CASSVGGFNEQFF. The CDR3 DNA reads as TGTGCCAGCAGCGTGGGGGGGTTCAATGAGCAGTTCTTC.

J is TRBJ1-2 and V is TRBV19, with D tentatively TRBD1 (6 bases). CDR1 and CDR2 from the germline V gene are LNHDA and SQIVND (reference sequence). This CDR3 contains 12 residues. V lost 7 bases and J lost 7, with 13 bases in between. In DNA form, the CDR3 reads TGTGCCAGTACCACAGGGTCCGGTGGCTACACCTTC. It is translated as CASTTGSGGYTF. Filled out from reference TRBV19 and TRBJ1-2, the complete variable domain reads DGGITQSPKYLFRKEGQNVTLSCEQNLNHDAMYWYRQDPGQGLRLIYYSQIVNDFQKGDIAEGYSVSREKKESFPLTVTSAQKNPTAFYLCASTTGSGGYTFGSGTRLTVV.

The rearrangement uses TRBV5-5 and TRBJ1-1; no firm D call. Per the germline V gene, CDR1 is SGHKS and CDR2 is YYEKEE (reference sequence). The length of the CDR3 is 13 residues. V was shortened by 4 bases and J by 10 bases, with 17 bases between the two germline ends. Here the CDR3 reads CASSQTPNRLAFF. CDR3 nucleotide sequence: TGTGCCAGCAGCCAAACGCCGAATAGATTAGCTTTCTTT.

This chain links TRBV9 with TRBJ1-1; the match to TRBD1 covers 7 bases. J lost 2 bases, V lost 3 bases, and 4 bases had no gene match. The CDR3 length is 14 residues. CDR1 and CDR2 (germline): SGDLS, YYNGEE. The CDR3 here is CASSGYRGNTEAFF. The DNA of the CDR3 is TGTGCCAGCAGCGGGTACAGGGGAAACACTGAAGCTTTCTTT.

In DNA form, the CDR3 reads TGTGCCAGCGCCTCCGGGACAGCAAATGAAAAACTGTTTTTT. The encoded protein is CASASGTANEKLFF. This rearrangement joins TRBV3-1 (or the pseudogene TRBV3-2) to TRBJ1-4; 7 positions match TRBD1. The J segment lost 5 bases and the V segment lost 8 bases, leaving 8 bases of the junction unmatched. Germline V lookup: CDR1 LGHDT, CDR2 YNNKEL (reference sequence). This CDR3 is 14 amino acids long.

The chain couples TRBV5-4 to TRBJ2-6; tentatively, D is TRBD2 (5 bases). The germline V gene encodes CDR1 SGHNT and CDR2 YYREEE (reference sequence). V was cut by 3 bases and J by 0 bases, with 10 bases left in between. The CDR3 extends over 16 amino acids. This chain's CDR3 is CASSSSGVSGANVLTF. The CDR3 coding sequence is TGTGCCAGCAGCTCCAGCGGCGTCTCTGGGGCCAACGTCCTGACTTTC.

This sequence joins TRBV18 and TRBJ1-5; D gene uncertain. The CDR3 length is 14 residues. The V end lost 2 bases, the J end lost 2 bases, and 7 bases lay between the germline ends. CDR1 and CDR2 from the germline V gene are KGHSH and LQKENI. CDR3: CASSPGAGNQPQHF. CDR3 DNA sequence: TGTGCCAGCTCACCAGGAGCGGGCAATCAGCCCCAGCATTTT.

This chain uses TRBV9 with TRBJ1-3; the D gene is possibly TRBD1 (5 bases). V lost 4 bases, J lost 4 bases, and 18 bases lay in between. Looked up from germline, CDR1 is SGDLS and CDR2 is YYNGEE. CDR3 length equals 16 residues. The chain's CDR3 is CASSSLSGAVGNTIYF. CDR3 sequence (DNA): TGTGCCAGCAGCTCCCTTTCTGGGGCAGTAGGAAACACCATATATTTT.

The CDR3 loop is CASSLRGTCLYEQYF. CDR3 nucleotide sequence: TGCGCCAGCAGTCTCAGGGGAACGTGCTTATACGAGCAGTACTTC. J is TRBJ2-7 and V is TRBV23-1, with TRBD1 as a possible D gene (6 bases). TRBV23-1 is treated as an ORF (open reading frame) with a function not yet certain. With 4 bases removed from V and 4 bases from J, the gap between germline ends came to 17 bases. CDR3 size: 15 residues.